Listed here are 13 T cell receptor beta chains from one sample, sequenced in a study of blood T cell repertoires in COVID-19. Method: immunoSEQ multiplex PCR; TCRdb's copy keeps in-frame clones and lacks some. The data hold about 140,000 clones, with around 83% observed a single time. Sequenced: peripheral blood. The receptors originated from an older woman with acute or convalescent COVID-19.

The CDR3 loop reads CASSRQGVAGSPLHF. As DNA, the CDR3 is TGTGCCAGCAGCCGCCAGGGCGTGGCGGGATCACCCCTCCACTTT. The chain uses TRBV14 and TRBJ1-6, with D possibly TRBD1 on 5 matching bases. Germline V gene sequence: CDR1 SGHDN, CDR2 FVKESK. With 4 bases removed from V and 10 bases from J, the gap between germline ends came to 17 bases. The CDR3 has 15 residues.

Concerning this clone: Its ends do not fully match the called genes, so a read error is possible. The rearrangement links TRBV12-3 or TRBV12-4 to TRBJ1-5; TRBD1 is a possible D gene (5 bases). CDR3 length equals 12 residues. In DNA form, the CDR3 reads TGTGCCAGCAGTTTTGGGCAGGGAGGGCCTAAGTTT. The encoded protein is CASSFGQGGPKF.

In this sample, this clone turned up a few times. The V gene is TRBV10-3, the J gene TRBJ2-1; TRBD1 agrees at 7 bases. Germline trimming cut 9 bases from V and 5 bases from J; bases unmatched to any gene: 13. Germline V gene data show CDR1 as ENHRY and CDR2 as SYGVKD. CDR3 length equals 15 residues. This CDR3 is CAIQTGQSRHNEQFF. CDR3 in DNA: TGTGCCATACAAACGGGACAGTCCAGACACAATGAGCAGTTCTTC.

This clone was observed a single time. V usage is TRBV18 and J usage is TRBJ1-2; a possible D gene is TRBD1 (6 bases). V shed 6 bases and J shed 3 bases, with 14 bases lying between them. From germline, CDR1 is KGHSH and CDR2 LQKENI. The CDR3 extends over 14 amino acids. The chain's CDR3 is CASSQRQEDYGYTF. The CDR3 DNA reads TGTGCCAGCTCCCAACGACAGGAAGACTATGGCTACACCTTC.

The rearrangement uses TRBV24-1 and TRBJ1-1, with D maybe TRBD1 (6 bases). Germline CDR1 is KGHDR and CDR2 is SFDVKD. Trimming pared 7 bases from V and 7 bases from J, leaving 9 bases between. The CDR3 runs 11 residues. Here the CDR3 reads CATSTGIEAFF. CDR3 bases: TGTGCCACCAGCACAGGGATTGAAGCTTTCTTT.

This chain connects TRBV2 to TRBJ1-5; TRBD1 agrees at 8 bases. Germline CDR1 reads SNHLY; CDR2 reads FYNNEI. The CDR3 contains 14 residues. The V and J ends lost 6 bases and 1 base, in that order; junction bases with no gene match: 2. The CDR3 DNA is TGTGCCAGCAGCTGGACAGGGAGCAATCAGCCCCAGCATTTT. Translation: CASSWTGSNQPQHF. The full variable domain, with the rest looked up from reference TRBV2 and TRBJ1-5, is EPEVTQTPSHQVTQMGQEVILRCVPISNHLYFYWYRQILGQKVEFLVSFYNNEISEKSEIFDDQFSVERPDGSNFTLKIRSTKLEDSAMYFCASSWTGSNQPQHFGDGTRLSIL.

The V and J genes are TRBV3-1 (or the pseudogene TRBV3-2) and TRBJ2-2; the D gene is possibly TRBD1 (6 bases). Germline values: CDR1 LGHDT, CDR2 YNNKEL (reference sequence). V was clipped by 1 base and J by 0 bases, with 9 bases between them. The CDR3 is 16 amino acids. Written as DNA, the CDR3 is TGTGCCAGCAGCCAAGGACAGGCTACGAACACCGGGGAGCTGTTTTTT. Protein product: CASSQGQATNTGELFF.

This clone appeared many times. This sequence joins TRBV2 and TRBJ2-7; TRBD1 agrees at 7 bases. Germline lookup yields CDR1 SNHLY and CDR2 FYNNEI. V gave up 10 bases and J gave up 5 bases; unmatched junction bases: 17. The CDR3 is 15 residues long. Here the CDR3 DNA reads TGTGCCACCTACCCCCCCGGACAGGTGGGCAACGAGCAGTACTTC. Protein sequence: CATYPPGQVGNEQYF. Full variable domain (outside the CDR3, taken from reference TRBV2 and TRBJ2-7): EPEVTQTPSHQVTQMGQEVILRCVPISNHLYFYWYRQILGQKVEFLVSFYNNEISEKSEIFDDQFSVERPDGSNFTLKIRSTKLEDSAMYFCATYPPGQVGNEQYFGPGTRLTVT.

V and J are TRBV24-1 and TRBJ2-1, with D perhaps matching TRBD2 (5 bases). Germline lookup yields CDR1 KGHDR and CDR2 SFDVKD. The CDR3 totals 13 residues. Trimming removed 4 bases from V and 8 bases from J, with 11 bases in between. CDR3 loop: CATSEFGLDEQFF. The CDR3 DNA is TGTGCCACCAGTGAGTTCGGACTGGATGAGCAGTTCTTC.

This clone showed up just a few times. The chain is built from TRBV7-8 and TRBJ2-2; 7 positions match TRBD1. Germline V lookup: CDR1 SGHVS, CDR2 FQNEAQ. V shed 5 bases, J shed 3 bases, and the junction held 6 bases outside the gene matches. The CDR3 extends over 15 amino acids. CDR3 DNA sequence: TGTGCCAGCAGCCGAGACAGGGTAGACACCGGGGAGCTGTTTTTT. Translated: CASSRDRVDTGELFF.

This chain links TRBV29-1 with TRBJ2-3; D might be TRBD1 (5 bases). Germline V gene lookup returns CDR1 SQVTM and CDR2 ANQGSEA. The CDR3 runs to 17 residues. Deletions cut 5 bases from V and 1 base from J, with 22 bases between. The chain's CDR3 is CSVRGRDLRKGTDTQYF. In DNA, the CDR3 is TGCAGCGTTCGCGGCAGGGATTTACGAAAAGGCACAGATACGCAGTATTTT.

This rearrangement joins TRBV7-6 to TRBJ2-2, with TRBD1 matching over 8 bases. CDR1 SGHVS and CDR2 FNYEAQ come from the germline V gene. The trim removed 0 bases at V and 4 bases at J, leaving 4 bases unmatched. CDR3 length equals 16 residues. CDR3 sequence: CASSLAAGGGTGELFF. The CDR3 nucleotides read TGTGCCAGCAGCTTAGCGGCAGGGGGCGGCACCGGGGAGCTGTTTTTT.

The chain recombines TRBV3-1 (or the pseudogene TRBV3-2) with TRBJ1-2; D call uncertain. V dropped 0 bases and J dropped 6 bases, with 8 bases sitting between them. From germline, CDR1 is LGHDT and CDR2 YNNKEL (reference sequence). This CDR3 contains 13 residues. CDR3 amino acids: CASSQDSGNGYTF. CDR3 DNA sequence: TGTGCCAGCAGCCAAGATTCGGGAAATGGCTACACCTTC.